What follows are 18 T cell receptor beta chains derived from one specimen sequenced in a study of shared clonotypes between healthy human individuals. Produced via immunoSEQ multiplex PCR; TCRdb's table is partial and in-frame only. The sample lists around 700,000 clones; less than 85% were seen once. The specimen sequenced was memory CD4+ T cells sorted from blood. Subset of the sample: CD45RA-negative fraction. All receptors derive from a woman in her 30s in good health.

The chain employs TRBV19 and TRBJ2-1; 11 positions agree with TRBD1. Germline CDR1 is LNHDA and CDR2 is SQIVND (reference sequence). V was pared by 6 bases and J by 10 bases, with 11 bases of the junction left unmatched. The CDR3 covers 15 residues. CDR3 DNA sequence: TGTGCCAGTAGCATTCCGGGACAGGGGGTAAGGGAGCAGTTCTTC. Amino acid sequence: CASSIPGQGVREQFF.

The rearrangement uses TRBV7-8 and TRBJ1-4; D is ambiguous. V lost 5 bases and J lost 0, with 13 bases in between. Germline values: CDR1 SGHVS, CDR2 FQNEAQ. The CDR3 is 16 residues long. CDR3 sequence: CASSLWTDPTNEKLFF. CDR3 DNA: TGTGCCAGCAGCCTTTGGACGGATCCAACTAATGAAAAACTGTTTTTT.

This clone has a count of ten or more. Within the sample, other DNA sequences also encode this same CDR3. This sequence joins TRBV10-1 and TRBJ1-1; possible D gene TRBD1, 5 bases. CDR1 is WNHNN, CDR2 SYGVQD, per germline (reference sequence). Trimming removed 0 bases at V and 4 bases at J, with 6 bases between. This CDR3 comprises 13 residues. The chain's CDR3 is CASSESGGTEAFF. CDR3 coding DNA: TGCGCCAGCAGTGAGTCGGGGGGCACTGAAGCTTTCTTT.

This clone appeared once. The V and J genes are TRBV4-2 and TRBJ1-4; D might be TRBD1 (6 bases). From germline, CDR1 is LGHNA and CDR2 YNFKEQ. The CDR3 runs to 18 residues. Between the trimmed V and J ends, which lost 4 bases and 0 bases, there was a span of 18 bases. CDR3 coding DNA: TGTGCCAGCAGCCCCGATCAGGGGAGAGTGGCAACTAATGAAAAACTGTTTTTT. It specifies CASSPDQGRVATNEKLFF.

V and J are TRBV5-1 and TRBJ1-3, with D unclear. Trimming removed 0 bases at V and 0 bases at J, with 10 bases between. The CDR3 covers 16 residues. CDR1 and CDR2 (germline): SGHRS, YFSETQ. CDR3 coding DNA: TGCGCCAGCAGCTTGGTACCGGAGAGCTCTGGAAACACCATATATTTT. Translating it yields CASSLVPESSGNTIYF. The entire variable domain, with the rest obtained from reference TRBV5-1 and TRBJ1-3, is as follows: KAGVTQTPRYLIKTRGQQVTLSCSPISGHRSVSWYQQTPGQGLQFLFEYFSETQRNKGNFPGRFSGRQFSNSRSEMNVSTLELGDSALYLCASSLVPESSGNTIYFGEGSWLTVV.

CDR3: CASSLTGNQETQYF. In nucleotides, the CDR3 is TGTGCCAGTAGTCTTACAGGGAACCAAGAGACCCAGTACTTC. The chain links TRBV19 to TRBJ2-5; tentative D call: TRBD1 (6 bases). The CDR3 loop spans 14 amino acids. Germline values: CDR1 LNHDA, CDR2 SQIVND (reference sequence). The germline V and J ends were trimmed by 5 bases and 0 bases, with 10 bases remaining between them.

The chain has TRBV19 and TRBJ2-2; weak D call: TRBD2 (5 bases). Germline loops: CDR1 LNHDA, CDR2 SQIVND (reference sequence). CDR3 size: 12 residues. Trimming cost V 3 bases and J 6 bases, with 5 bases left between them. CDR3 sequence: CASSMEAGELFF. DNA of the CDR3: TGTGCCAGTAGTATGGAGGCCGGGGAGCTGTTTTTT.

The rearrangement joins TRBV6-6 to TRBJ2-3, with unresolved D. The CDR3 contains 13 residues. V lost 6 bases, J lost 4 bases, and 11 bases lay in between. Germline V gives CDR1 MNHNY, CDR2 SVGAGI (reference sequence). CDR3 residues: CASRTSIPDTQYF. CDR3 in DNA: TGTGCCAGCAGGACAAGTATCCCAGATACGCAGTATTTT.

V and J are TRBV27 and TRBJ2-1; tentatively, D is TRBD1 (5 bases). Trimming took 3 bases from V and 0 from J, leaving 12 bases between them. Germline V gene data show CDR1 as MNHEY and CDR2 as SMNVEV (reference sequence). The CDR3 loop spans 16 amino acids. This CDR3 is CASSFKDISSYNEQFF. Here the CDR3 DNA reads TGTGCCAGCAGTTTTAAGGACATCAGCTCCTACAATGAGCAGTTCTTC.

This chain joins TRBV5-1 and TRBJ1-1, with 11 positions matching TRBD1. The CDR3 covers 14 residues. J lost 10 bases, V lost 3 bases, and 8 bases had no gene match. The germline CDR1 and CDR2 sequences are SGHRS and YFSETQ. The CDR3 loop reads CASSSGTGGTIAFF. In DNA, the CDR3 is TGCGCCAGCAGCTCTGGGACAGGGGGGACCATAGCTTTCTTT.

Points on this clone: A far larger clone is off by one base, so a read error is likely. Other DNA sequences of this sample code for an identical CDR3. The V call is TRBV5-4, the J call TRBJ1-1; D ambiguous. CDR3 length: 11 residues. From germline, CDR1 is SGHNT and CDR2 YYREEE (reference sequence). V dropped 2 bases and J dropped 2 bases, with 1 base sitting between them. CDR3 residues: CASSFNTEAFF. DNA of the CDR3: TGTGCCAGCAGCTTTAACACTGAAGCTTTCTTT.

This clone turned up a few times. V gene TRBV5-1 combines with J gene TRBJ1-1; a possible D gene is TRBD1 (5 bases). The CDR3 contains 13 residues. V was clipped by 7 bases and J by 0 bases, with 10 bases between them. Germline V lookup: CDR1 SGHRS, CDR2 YFSETQ. The CDR3 region has the DNA TGCGCCAGCCGGGACTACATGAACACTGAAGCTTTCTTT. This codes for CASRDYMNTEAFF.

The V gene is TRBV6-1, the J gene TRBJ1-5; D is uncertain. Trimming cost V 3 bases and J 3 bases, with 9 bases left between them. Germline CDR1 is MNHNS and CDR2 is SASEGT. This CDR3 spans 14 amino acids. DNA for the CDR3: TGTGCCAGCAGTGAGTGGGGTTTCAATCAGCCCCAGCATTTT. This gives the protein CASSEWGFNQPQHF.

V usage is TRBV6-5 and J usage is TRBJ1-2; possible D gene TRBD1, 6 bases. This CDR3 comprises 14 residues. V was pared by 6 bases and J by 1 base, with 12 bases between. CDR1 is MNHEY, CDR2 SVGAGI, per germline. This CDR3 reads CASRVGQLNYGYTF. The CDR3 bases are TGTGCCAGCAGGGTCGGACAGCTTAACTATGGCTACACCTTC.

This clone was picked up a small number of times. This chain joins TRBV27 and TRBJ1-2; no clear D. Trimming removed 2 bases from V and 3 bases from J, with 7 bases in between. The CDR3 runs to 13 residues. The germline CDR1 and CDR2 sequences are MNHEY and SMNVEV (reference sequence). As DNA, the CDR3 is TGTGCCAGCAGTTTAAAAGGTTACTATGGCTACACCTTC. Translation: CASSLKGYYGYTF.

The chain joins TRBV5-4 to TRBJ2-7; 8 bases are shared with TRBD2. The V and J ends lost 4 bases and 4 bases, in that order; junction bases with no gene match: 16. Germline CDR1 reads SGHNT; CDR2 reads YYREEE (reference sequence). This CDR3 region has 17 residues. DNA for the CDR3: TGTGCCAGCAGCGTACTAAAAGAGCGGGAGTACCTTTACGAGCAGTACTTC. It translates to CASSVLKEREYLYEQYF. The full variable domain, completed using reference TRBV5-4 and TRBJ2-7, is ETGVTQSPTHLIKTRGQQVTLRCSSQSGHNTVSWYQQALGQGPQFIFQYYREEENGRGNFPPRFSGLQFPNYSSELNVNALELDDSALYLCASSVLKEREYLYEQYFGPGTRLTVT.

The chain combines TRBV27 with TRBJ2-7; TRBD2 matches at 10 bases. CDR3 size: 14 residues. The V gene's germline CDR1 is MNHEY and CDR2 SMNVEV (reference sequence). The V and J ends lost 4 bases and 7 bases, in that order; junction bases with no gene match: 7. The CDR3 nucleotides are TGTGCCAGCAGTTCCTCCGGGACTAGCGCAGAGCAGTACTTC. Protein sequence: CASSSSGTSAEQYF.

The genes are TRBV13 and TRBJ1-6; D remains unclear. V dropped 6 bases and J dropped 8 bases, with 8 bases sitting between them. Germline CDR1 reads PRHDT; CDR2 reads FYEKMQ (reference sequence). CDR3 length equals 12 residues. In DNA form, the CDR3 reads TGTGCCAGCAGTACAGCAGATTCACCCCTCCACTTT. Translating gives CASSTADSPLHF.